These 5 T cell receptor beta chains were sequenced from one sample in a study of cytotoxic CD8 clonotypes in ibrutinib-treated CLL listed by TCRdb under 2021. Libraries were made using the immunoSEQ multiplex PCR assay. This is the immuneACCESS table as TCRdb keeps it, with only in-frame sequences that have V and J called. A part of the clones is gone; compared with another copy, unresolved V genes explain less than half, and the rest is unexplained. The sample contains more than 200,000 clones, around 70% of them found a single time. Less than 20% of the sample belongs to the ten largest clones. The intended sense of this specimen's time point label: approximately 2 years on ibrutinib. This specimen was PBMCs, taken after 24 months of ibrutinib treatment. These TCRs come from a human donor with chronic lymphocytic leukemia.

The genes are TRBV27 and TRBJ2-1; D might be TRBD1 or TRBD2, each matching 6 bases. Germline V CDR1 and CDR2: MNHEY, SMNVEV (reference sequence). Trimming took off 0 bases at V and 3 bases at J, with 15 bases between the two ends. The CDR3 is 17 residues long. Here the CDR3 reads CASSLSEGDGRYNEQFF. Here the CDR3 DNA reads TGTGCCAGCAGTTTATCGGAGGGGGACGGTCGCTACAATGAGCAGTTCTTC.

The V call is TRBV18, the J call TRBJ2-1; 7 nucleotides line up with TRBD2. Trimming at V came to 3 bases and at J to 0 bases, leaving 11 bases not matched to a gene. Germline CDR1 is KGHSH and CDR2 is LQKENI. This CDR3 region has 18 residues. Here the CDR3 reads CASSPPGGYSFSYNEQFF. The CDR3 nucleotides are TGTGCCAGCTCACCCCCGGGAGGTTATTCTTTCTCCTACAATGAGCAGTTCTTC.

The V and J genes are TRBV7-3 and TRBJ1-1; D unresolved. V gave up 0 bases and J gave up 0 bases, with 8 bases separating them. Per the germline V gene, CDR1 is SGHTA and CDR2 is FQGTGA. The CDR3 has 15 amino acids. In nucleotides, the CDR3 is TGTGCCAGCAGCTTAACGGGTTCGGTGAACACTGAAGCTTTCTTT. Translating gives CASSLTGSVNTEAFF.

The chain has TRBV29-1 and TRBJ2-5, with 7 bases matching TRBD1. The J segment lost 1 base and the V segment lost 3 bases, leaving 2 bases of the junction unmatched. The germline gives CDR1 SQVTM, CDR2 ANQGSEA. This CDR3 contains 13 residues. DNA for the CDR3: TGCAGCGTTGAGCGACAGGGCCAAGAGACCCAGTACTTC. It codes for CSVERQGQETQYF.

This clone was detected a few times. The chain joins TRBV27 to TRBJ2-7; TRBD1 matches at 9 bases. Germline V lookup: CDR1 MNHEY, CDR2 SMNVEV (reference sequence). The CDR3 is made up of 15 amino acids. V trimming: 5 bases; J trimming: 7 bases; junction bases outside the gene matches: 12. The chain's CDR3 is CASSGRQGGSEEQYF. The CDR3 nucleotides read TGTGCCAGCAGTGGTAGACAGGGGGGATCTGAGGAGCAGTACTTC.